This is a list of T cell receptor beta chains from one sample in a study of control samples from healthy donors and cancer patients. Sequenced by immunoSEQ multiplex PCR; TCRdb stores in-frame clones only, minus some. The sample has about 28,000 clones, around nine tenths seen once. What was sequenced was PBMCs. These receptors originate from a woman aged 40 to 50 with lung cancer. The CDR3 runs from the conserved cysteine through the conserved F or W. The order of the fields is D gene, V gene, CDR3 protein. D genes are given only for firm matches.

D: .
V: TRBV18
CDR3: CASSPEGGDQPQHF

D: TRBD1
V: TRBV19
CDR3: CASSIGQGVQPQHF

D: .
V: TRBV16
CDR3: CASSQSKGTNYGYTF

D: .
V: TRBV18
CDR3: CATTEGQNTEAFF

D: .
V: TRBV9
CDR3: CASSAQAHTEAFF

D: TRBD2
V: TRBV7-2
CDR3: CASSSPGLAGVDKNIQYF

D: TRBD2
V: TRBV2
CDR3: CASSEGLVHEQYF

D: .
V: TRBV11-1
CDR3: CASSGWVAGANVLTF

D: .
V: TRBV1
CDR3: CTKSPGTGDTEAFF

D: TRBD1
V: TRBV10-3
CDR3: CAIKPQGDGNQPQHF

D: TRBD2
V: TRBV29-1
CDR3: CSVAGLAYEQYF

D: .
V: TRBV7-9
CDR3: CASSVFGTYGYTF

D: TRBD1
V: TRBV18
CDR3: CASSPPPGTAEKLFF

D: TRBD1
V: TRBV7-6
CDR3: CASSLASGTGGEKLFF

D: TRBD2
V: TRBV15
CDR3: CATRDGLAGQETQYF

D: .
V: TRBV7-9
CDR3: CASSVGPYEQYF

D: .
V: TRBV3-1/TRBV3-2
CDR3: CASSQGSPEKLFF

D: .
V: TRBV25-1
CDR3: CASSDVGREGELSEAFF

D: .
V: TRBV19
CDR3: CASAGTDNTGELFF

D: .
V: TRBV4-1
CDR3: CASSQGTSGAGEKLFF

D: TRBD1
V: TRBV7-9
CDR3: CASSGTGDYGYTF

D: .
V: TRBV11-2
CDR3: CASSVQASNQPQHF

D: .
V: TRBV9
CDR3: CASSASGSPKSYGYTF

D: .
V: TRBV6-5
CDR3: CASSYSRRGGAYEQYF

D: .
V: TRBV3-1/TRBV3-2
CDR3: CASSQKGHNYGYTF

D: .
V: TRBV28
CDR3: CASSSPRTATTNEKLFF

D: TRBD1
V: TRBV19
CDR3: CASSRTGGDTGELFF

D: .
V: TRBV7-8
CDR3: CASSPWGINTEAFF

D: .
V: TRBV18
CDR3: CASSPRISGGTDTQYF

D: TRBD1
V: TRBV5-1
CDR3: CASSLDGTGYQPQHF

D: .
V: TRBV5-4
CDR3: CASSDTKVRGTDTQYF

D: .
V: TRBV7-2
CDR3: CASSLGGKDTQYF

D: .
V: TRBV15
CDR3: CATSSENYGYTF

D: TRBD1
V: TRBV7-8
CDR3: CASSSTGAYEQYF

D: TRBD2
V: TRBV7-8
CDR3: CASSFLVGGALDEQYF

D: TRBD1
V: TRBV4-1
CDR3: CASSQGPRGQKLAKNIQYF

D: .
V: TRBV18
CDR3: CASSPQRNPNTEAFF

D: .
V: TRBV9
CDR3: CASSGGGSTDTQYF

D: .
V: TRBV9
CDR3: CASSVGIRETQYF

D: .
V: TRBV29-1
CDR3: CSVSPPFEQYF

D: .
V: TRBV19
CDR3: CASMQGGETQYF

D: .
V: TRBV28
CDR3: CASSPTEETQYF

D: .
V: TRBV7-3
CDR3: CASRVRPSNTEAFF

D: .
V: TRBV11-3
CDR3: CASSPRALGSYNSPLHF

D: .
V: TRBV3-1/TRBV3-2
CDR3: CASSQDGGTGELFF

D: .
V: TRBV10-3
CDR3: CAIRGMGETEAFF

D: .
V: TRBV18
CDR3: CASSTSRTADTEAFF

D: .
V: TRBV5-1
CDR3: CASSGQLSTEAFF

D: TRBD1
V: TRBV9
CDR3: CASSVGQGTDTQYF

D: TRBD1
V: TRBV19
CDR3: CASSTRTGTGTDTQYF